The 27 T cell receptor beta chains in this list originate from one sample, sequenced in a study of vaccination and CD4 T cells after COVID-19. Their antigens are not known. The assay that was used to sequence DNA from cultured CD4+ T cells was the Oncomine TCR Beta short-read assay. TCRdb fed the PCR reads into MiXCR, producing one record per CDR3 protein. The table lists fewer than 12,000 distinct CDR3 sequences, under 70% of them singletons. As to treatment: roughly 11-day PBMC culture with coronavirus spike peptide pools or control peptides (ViraFEST assay). Sequenced: CD4+ T cells from blood, cultured in vitro. The receptors originated from a human donor who had recovered from COVID-19.

V is TRBV11-2 and J is TRBJ2-2; TRBD1 might be the D (6 bases). The CDR3 extends over 17 amino acids. V was shortened by 3 bases and J by 1 base, with 15 bases between the two germline ends. Germline assignment: CDR1 SGHAT and CDR2 FQNNGV. The DNA for the CDR3 is TGTGCCAGCAGCTTCCTACCCGGGACACAGAACACCGGGGAGCTGTTTTTT. Protein product: CASSFLPGTQNTGELFF.

The chain employs TRBV10-3 and TRBJ2-1; TRBD2 matches at 14 bases. V shed 2 bases, J shed 8 bases, and the junction held 5 bases outside the gene matches. Germline V gives CDR1 ENHRY, CDR2 SYGVKD. CDR3 size: 16 residues. Written as DNA, the CDR3 is TGTGCCATCAGTGAGACCCAGACTAGCGGGAGGGATGAGCAGTTCTTC. It codes for CAISETQTSGRDEQFF.

This clonotype was counted a few times. The chain joins TRBV20-1 to TRBJ1-5; 9 nucleotides agree with TRBD1. V shed 1 base, J shed 6 bases, and the junction held 19 bases outside the gene matches. The CDR3 loop spans 19 amino acids. Germline V lookup: CDR1 DFQATT, CDR2 SNEGSKA (reference sequence). CDR3 loop: CSARARDRVEGNQGQPQHF. The CDR3 bases are TGCAGTGCTAGAGCTCGGGACAGGGTGGAGGGTAATCAGGGTCAGCCCCAGCATTTT.

This clonotype was found once. This chain links TRBV6-4 with TRBJ2-2, with D perhaps matching TRBD1 (7 bases). Germline V lookup: CDR1 MRHNA, CDR2 SNTAGT. This CDR3 comprises 16 residues. V was trimmed by 2 bases and J by 4 bases, leaving 14 bases between them. The CDR3 DNA sequence: TGTGCCAGCAGTGACCTAGCGACAGGGTCCACCGGGGAGCTGTTTTTT. This sequence encodes CASSDLATGSTGELFF.

This chain uses TRBV2 with TRBJ2-7; no reliable D call. Per germline, CDR1 SNHLY and CDR2 FYNNEI. V gave up 7 bases and J gave up 6 bases, with 19 bases separating them. This CDR3 has 14 residues. The CDR3 loop reads CASTEVDSRFEQYF. The CDR3 DNA is TGTGCCAGCACCGAGGTAGACTCTCGATTCGAGCAGTACTTC.

J is TRBJ2-7 and V is TRBV27; D is perhaps TRBD2 (6 bases). With 6 bases removed from V and 3 bases from J, the gap between germline ends came to 21 bases. The CDR3 contains 16 residues. Germline-derived CDR1 and CDR2 are MNHEY and SMNVEV (reference sequence). The CDR3 spells CASRPEEAGRHYEQYF. For the CDR3, the DNA is TGTGCCAGCAGACCAGAGGAAGCGGGCCGACACTACGAGCAGTACTTC.

The gene calls are TRBV20-1 and TRBJ1-5; D unresolved. The CDR3 is made up of 14 amino acids. Trimming pared 0 bases from V and 7 bases from J, leaving 13 bases between. The germline gives CDR1 DFQATT, CDR2 SNEGSKA (reference sequence). In DNA, the CDR3 is TGCAGTGCTAGAGATCTCCGGGGAGGGCAGCCCCAGCATTTT. It codes for CSARDLRGGQPQHF.

The chain recombines TRBV20-1 with TRBJ1-5; 7 bases agree with TRBD1. The CDR3 length is 16 residues. V was pared by 3 bases and J by 3 bases, with 11 bases of the junction left unmatched. The V gene's germline CDR1 is DFQATT and CDR2 SNEGSKA (reference sequence). The CDR3 DNA is TGCAGTGCTAGGGTCACAGGGGAAGGGGTCAATCAGCCCCAGCATTTT. Translated, it gives CSARVTGEGVNQPQHF.

V and J are TRBV20-1 and TRBJ2-3, with 7 bases aligning to TRBD2. CDR1 is DFQATT, CDR2 SNEGSKA, per germline (reference sequence). J gave up 5 bases and V 3 bases, and 5 bases lay outside the gene matches. This CDR3 has 13 residues. CDR3 region: CSASKASGDTQYF. The CDR3 nucleotides read TGCAGTGCTAGTAAGGCTAGCGGAGATACGCAGTATTTT.

The chain links TRBV12-3 or TRBV12-4 to TRBJ1-1; TRBD1 aligns across 10 bases. This CDR3 comprises 13 residues. The V segment lost 6 bases and the J segment 6 bases; nucleotides outside the gene matches: 4. The CDR3 sequence is CASSIGTGAEAFF. CDR3 coding DNA: TGTGCCAGCAGCATAGGGACAGGGGCTGAAGCTTTCTTT.

The genes are TRBV6-1 and TRBJ1-1; 10 nucleotides align to TRBD1. The J segment lost 3 bases and the V segment lost 6 bases, leaving 4 bases of the junction unmatched. The CDR3 length is 14 residues. Per germline, CDR1 MNHNS and CDR2 SASEGT. In nucleotides, the CDR3 is TGTGCCAGCAGCTCCGGGACAGGGGACACTGAAGCTTTCTTT. The encoded protein is CASSSGTGDTEAFF.

The sample holds a few counts of this clonotype. The chain couples TRBV6-1 to TRBJ1-1, with TRBD1 as a possible D gene (5 bases). CDR1 and CDR2 (germline): MNHNS, SASEGT. The V gene lost 5 bases and the J gene lost 4 bases, with 20 bases spanning the gap. This CDR3 has 16 amino acids. CDR3 sequence reads: CASSTLPSMGGTEAFF. The CDR3 DNA is TGTGCCAGCAGTACTCTCCCCTCCATGGGGGGCACTGAAGCTTTCTTT.

The chain links TRBV2 to TRBJ1-2; D perhaps matches TRBD1 (5 bases). The CDR3 runs to 15 residues. Germline V gene lookup returns CDR1 SNHLY and CDR2 FYNNEI. Between the trimmed V and J ends, which lost 6 bases and 3 bases, there was a span of 17 bases. CDR3 in DNA: TGTGCCAGCAGACCTCGACAGAAGTCTGACTATGGCTACACCTTC. It translates to CASRPRQKSDYGYTF.

The chain recombines TRBV30 with TRBJ2-7; D is uncertain. The V end lost 2 bases, the J end lost 4 bases, and 9 bases lay between the germline ends. This CDR3 contains 12 residues. Germline V gives CDR1 GTSNPN, CDR2 SVGIG (reference sequence). CDR3 DNA: TGTGCCTGGAGTCAAGGGAATTACGAGCAGTACTTC. Residues: CAWSQGNYEQYF.

The rearrangement links TRBV10-1 to TRBJ1-6; 9 bases are shared with TRBD1. Per the germline V gene, CDR1 is WNHNN and CDR2 is SYGVQD (reference sequence). V gave up 0 bases and J gave up 10 bases; unmatched junction bases: 4. The CDR3 is 15 residues long. The CDR3 loop is CASSESGQGDSPLHF. The CDR3 DNA reads as TGCGCCAGCAGTGAGTCGGGACAGGGCGACTCACCCCTCCACTTT.

This clonotype has more than one count but fewer than ten. This chain connects TRBV6-2 or TRBV6-3 to TRBJ1-5; D remains ambiguous. With 0 bases removed from V and 4 bases from J, the gap between germline ends came to 16 bases. Germline-derived CDR1 and CDR2 are MNHEY and SVGEGT. This CDR3 spans 17 amino acids. The CDR3 loop is CASSYSRFGRPNQPQHF. In DNA, the CDR3 is TGTGCCAGCAGTTACTCGCGATTCGGCAGGCCTAATCAGCCCCAGCATTTT.

The chain is built from TRBV20-1 and TRBJ1-5; D is possibly TRBD1 (6 bases). The length of the CDR3 is 19 residues. Germline V gene lookup returns CDR1 DFQATT and CDR2 SNEGSKA (reference sequence). V was pared by 3 bases and J by 0 bases, with 24 bases between. CDR3 residues: CSASNPSGGQLSSNQPQHF. The CDR3 bases are TGCAGTGCTAGTAATCCGTCGGGGGGCCAACTTTCTAGCAATCAGCCCCAGCATTTT.

This chain joins TRBV7-8 and TRBJ1-5; D ambiguous. V was cut by 1 base and J by 4 bases, with 5 bases left in between. This CDR3 spans 13 amino acids. CDR1 and CDR2 (germline): SGHVS, FQNEAQ. CDR3 nucleotides: TGTGCCAGCAGCTTAGGGATTAATCAGCCCCAGCATTTT. As protein: CASSLGINQPQHF.

This clonotype was observed a few times. The rearrangement links TRBV19 to TRBJ1-5, with D hard to call. CDR3 length equals 13 residues. Deletions cut 5 bases from V and 4 bases from J, with 9 bases between. CDR1 and CDR2 (germline): LNHDA, SQIVND (reference sequence). The CDR3 reads CASSVDWNQPQHF. The CDR3 DNA reads as TGTGCCAGTAGTGTGGACTGGAATCAGCCCCAGCATTTT.

V gene TRBV28 combines with J gene TRBJ1-1, with D perhaps TRBD1 (5 bases). Germline values: CDR1 MDHEN, CDR2 SYDVKM. CDR3 size: 15 residues. The germline V and J ends were trimmed by 1 base and 2 bases, with 11 bases remaining between them. DNA of the CDR3: TGTGCCAGCAGTTTATTAGGGCAGGGTAACACTGAAGCTTTCTTT. Translation: CASSLLGQGNTEAFF.

This clonotype appeared once. V and J are TRBV20-1 and TRBJ2-1; TRBD1 agrees at 9 bases. There are 14 residues in the CDR3. The V and J ends lost 6 bases and 6 bases, in that order; junction bases with no gene match: 9. The germline gives CDR1 DFQATT, CDR2 SNEGSKA (reference sequence). The CDR3 nucleotides read TGCAGTGCCGTCGGGACAGGGAGGCTCAATGAGCAGTTCTTC. Its protein product is CSAVGTGRLNEQFF.

The chain joins TRBV28 to TRBJ1-1; D might be TRBD1 (6 bases). The CDR3 runs 13 residues. Trimming removed 8 bases at V and 6 bases at J, with 16 bases between. The germline gives CDR1 MDHEN, CDR2 SYDVKM. CDR3 protein: CASWRGAGAEAFF. The CDR3 DNA follows: TGTGCCAGCTGGAGGGGGGCGGGCGCTGAAGCTTTCTTT.

The table lists this clonotype with a few counts. The rearrangement links TRBV2 to TRBJ2-6; 7 bases match TRBD1. CDR1 SNHLY and CDR2 FYNNEI come from the germline V gene. V lost 6 bases, J lost 2 bases, and 1 base stayed unmatched. This CDR3 contains 14 residues. CDR3 DNA: TGTGCCAGCAGCGACAGGGCTGGGGCCAACGTCCTGACTTTC. Translation: CASSDRAGANVLTF.

The CDR3 coding sequence is TGTGCCAGCAGCGGCGGGGGGGCTGAAGCTTTCTTT. Translation gives CASSGGGAEAFF. The chain joins TRBV2 to TRBJ1-1, with D possibly matching TRBD1 (5 bases). The germline V gene encodes CDR1 SNHLY and CDR2 FYNNEI. This CDR3 has 12 residues. Trimming removed 6 bases from V and 6 bases from J, with 11 bases in between.

The chain carries TRBV11-2 and TRBJ2-5; 12 bases align to TRBD2. With 0 bases clipped from V and 3 bases from J, the junction kept 5 bases outside the gene matches. The CDR3 covers 17 residues. Germline assignment: CDR1 SGHAT and CDR2 FQNNGV. This CDR3 reads CASSLDRASGGEETQYF. CDR3 bases: TGTGCCAGCAGCTTAGATCGGGCTAGCGGGGGGGAAGAGACCCAGTACTTC.

V usage is TRBV28 and J usage is TRBJ2-3, with 9 bases matching TRBD1. The V gene end was trimmed by 6 bases and the J gene end by 2 bases; junction bases not matched to a gene: 18. The CDR3 spans 19 residues. The V gene's germline CDR1 is MDHEN and CDR2 SYDVKM. The CDR3 DNA reads as TGTGCCAGCAGCTCAGTTTATGCGGACGGGACAGGGTCCACAGATACGCAGTATTTT. Its protein is CASSSVYADGTGSTDTQYF.

This clonotype has more than one count but fewer than ten. The chain links TRBV6-1 to TRBJ1-2, with D maybe TRBD1 (5 bases). V shed 6 bases and J shed 7 bases, with 15 bases lying between them. CDR1 is MNHNS and CDR2 is SASEGT in the germline V gene. CDR3 size: 13 residues. The CDR3 nucleotides read TGTGCCAGCAGGCCTCGGGGCACGAGTGGCTACACCTTC. This codes for CASRPRGTSGYTF.